What follows are 10 T cell receptor beta chains derived from one specimen sequenced in a study of spatial heterogeneity in lung cancer. Time point reported: sample taken at primary tumor resection. Extraction of whole RNA from tumor, nontumor lung or frozen PBMC preceded unsorted sequencing. Each CDR3 protein is one row after TCRdb ran MiXCR on the 5' RACE reads. Seen here are 50,000 to 55,000 distinct CDR3 sequences, roughly 7% observed once, and the top ten hold about 3%. The sample here was PBMCs, taken at surgery. The receptor set was obtained from a female donor with early-stage non-small cell lung cancer.

The chain is built from TRBV10-3 and TRBJ2-7; D tentatively reads TRBD1 or TRBD2 (7 bases each). Germline CDR1 ENHRY, CDR2 SYGVKD. The CDR3 has 16 amino acids. V was clipped by 5 bases and J by 5 bases, with 22 bases between them. The CDR3 region has the DNA TGTGCCATCAGTTCCCTCCGGGCAGGGGGAGGGAACGAGCAGTACTTC. Translation: CAISSLRAGGGNEQYF.

This clonotype was observed a few times. V usage is TRBV13 and J usage is TRBJ1-1; possibly TRBD1 for D (5 bases). The germline CDR1 and CDR2 sequences are PRHDT and FYEKMQ (reference sequence). V lost 3 bases, J lost 4 bases, and 15 bases lay in between. The CDR3 totals 15 residues. This CDR3 reads CASSFLRGTITEAFF. The CDR3, as DNA: TGTGCCAGCAGCTTTTTGAGGGGCACGATCACTGAAGCTTTCTTT. The variable domain in full, with the rest retrieved from reference TRBV13 and TRBJ1-1, is AAGVIQSPRHLIKEKRETATLKCYPIPRHDTVYWYQQGPGQDPQFLISFYEKMQSDKGSIPDRFSAQQFSDYHSELNMSSLELGDSALYFCASSFLRGTITEAFFGQGTRLTVV.

The table lists this clonotype with many counts. This chain connects TRBV5-5 to TRBJ1-1; D unclear. V lost 7 bases, J lost 6 bases, and 19 bases lay in between. This CDR3 contains 14 residues. Germline V gives CDR1 SGHKS, CDR2 YYEKEE (reference sequence). This chain's CDR3 is CASDDPGRFAEAFF. The CDR3, as DNA: TGTGCCAGCGACGATCCAGGCAGGTTCGCTGAAGCTTTCTTT.

This clonotype has ten or more counts. J is TRBJ1-1 and V is TRBV11-2; 7 bases agree with TRBD1. Germline lookup yields CDR1 SGHAT and CDR2 FQNNGV. Losses at the gene ends were 1 base for V and 7 bases for J; bases not matched to a gene: 3. This CDR3 contains 13 residues. The CDR3 reads CASSLGNRGEAFF. The CDR3 DNA reads as TGTGCCAGCAGCTTAGGCAACAGGGGTGAAGCTTTCTTT.

This clonotype was found many times. The rearrangement joins TRBV19 to TRBJ1-1; D is ambiguous. CDR3 size: 13 residues. Germline CDR1 reads LNHDA; CDR2 reads SQIVND (reference sequence). Between the trimmed V and J ends, which lost 7 bases and 0 bases, there was a span of 9 bases. The CDR3 is CASKDRVNTEAFF. CDR3 sequence (DNA): TGTGCCAGTAAGGACCGAGTGAACACTGAAGCTTTCTTT.

This clonotype was detected only a few times. V and J are TRBV6-5 and TRBJ2-7, with 8 bases matching TRBD1. There are 15 residues in the CDR3. V shed 0 bases, J shed 6 bases, and the junction held 7 bases outside the gene matches. The germline V gene has CDR1 MNHEY and CDR2 SVGAGI. CDR3 sequence: CASSYSSTGAGEQYF. The CDR3 DNA follows: TGTGCCAGCAGTTACTCATCGACAGGGGCGGGCGAGCAGTACTTC.

This clonotype was seen only a few times. The V call is TRBV2, the J call TRBJ2-3; TRBD1 matches at 8 bases. CDR1 is SNHLY and CDR2 is FYNNEI in the germline V gene. V lost 3 bases, J lost 4 bases, and 9 bases stayed unmatched. CDR3 size: 16 residues. The chain's CDR3 is CASSDPRTGIPDTQYF. CDR3 in DNA: TGTGCCAGCAGTGACCCCCGGACAGGGATCCCAGATACGCAGTATTTT. The full variable domain, its missing parts supplied by reference TRBV2 and TRBJ2-3, is EPEVTQTPSHQVTQMGQEVILRCVPISNHLYFYWYRQILGQKVEFLVSFYNNEISEKSEIFDDQFSVERPDGSNFTLKIRSTKLEDSAMYFCASSDPRTGIPDTQYFGPGTRLTVL.

This clonotype was recorded at least ten times. The chain couples TRBV13 to TRBJ1-1, with 10 nucleotides matching TRBD1. Germline V CDR1 and CDR2: PRHDT, FYEKMQ (reference sequence). Unmatched junction bases numbered 6, after V lost 6 bases and J lost 5 bases. This CDR3 has 14 amino acids. The CDR3 bases are TGTGCCAGCAGGCGACAGGGGGCGCGGACTGAAGCTTTCTTT. Its protein is CASRRQGARTEAFF.

At least ten counts were recorded for this clonotype. J is TRBJ2-4 and V is TRBV3-1; D unclear. Trimming shortened V by 3 bases and J by 7 bases, and 10 bases separated the two germline ends. The length of the CDR3 is 13 residues. Germline CDR1 reads LGHDT; CDR2 reads YNNKEL (reference sequence). DNA of the CDR3: TGTGCCAGCAGCCAGGGAAGCGTGAACATTCAGTACTTC. Encoded protein: CASSQGSVNIQYF. The entire variable domain, with the rest obtained from reference TRBV3-1 and TRBJ2-4, is as follows: DTAVSQTPKYLVTQMGNDKSIKCEQNLGHDTMYWYKQDSKKFLKIMFSYNNKELIINETVPNRFSPKSPDKAHLNLHINSLELGDSAVYFCASSQGSVNIQYFGAGTRLSVL.

This clonotype has just a few counts. This chain connects TRBV5-1 to TRBJ2-5; D is perhaps TRBD1 (6 bases). Trimming left V 0 bases short and J 3 bases short, with 9 bases between. The length of the CDR3 is 14 residues. Germline CDR1 and CDR2: SGHRS and YFSETQ. The CDR3 region has the DNA TGCGCCAGCAGCTTGGGACAGGAAGAAGAGACCCAGTACTTC. Translation gives CASSLGQEEETQYF.